Below are 21 T cell receptor beta chains sequenced from a single sample in a study of T cells after yellow fever vaccination. MiXCR was run by TCRdb on the 5' RACE reads, yielding one entry per CDR3 protein. The sample has approximately 510,000 distinct CDR3 sequences, roughly 22% seen once. The sample in question was PBMCs, obtained about 21 days after the first yellow fever vaccination. Receptor source: a man between 18 and 29 years old who received the YFV17D yellow fever vaccine.

This clonotype was observed many times. An end of the junction does not agree with germline; a read error may underlie this. V usage is TRBV5-1 and J usage is TRBJ2-1; perhaps TRBD1 as D (5 bases). The CDR3 loop spans 12 amino acids. The germline V gene has CDR1 SGHRS and CDR2 YFSETQ. The CDR3: CASSSGYNEQFF. The DNA for the CDR3 is TGTGCCAGCAGCTCAGGGTACAATGAGCAGTTCTTC.

The sample holds one count of this clonotype. V is TRBV20-1 and J is TRBJ2-1; perhaps TRBD2 as D (6 bases). This CDR3 has 13 amino acids. In germline, CDR1 is DFQATT, CDR2 SNEGSKA (reference sequence). V dropped 0 bases and J dropped 4 bases, with 7 bases sitting between them. The CDR3 spells CSAREGLYNEQFF. For the CDR3, the DNA is TGCAGTGCTAGAGAGGGACTTTACAATGAGCAGTTCTTC.

The sample holds a few counts of this clonotype. The V call is TRBV5-1, the J call TRBJ2-7; 7 bases line up with TRBD1. The germline gives CDR1 SGHRS, CDR2 YFSETQ. CDR3 length equals 15 residues. Germline trimming cut 4 bases from V and 0 bases from J; bases unmatched to any gene: 7. Written as DNA, the CDR3 is TGCGCCAGCAGCGCCGGGACAGCGAGCTCCTACGAGCAGTACTTC. Translation gives CASSAGTASSYEQYF.

This clonotype was seen a few times. The V call is TRBV20-1, the J call TRBJ2-1; 7 bases line up with TRBD1. Germline trimming cut 3 bases from V and 0 bases from J; bases unmatched to any gene: 8. Germline V gives CDR1 DFQATT, CDR2 SNEGSKA (reference sequence). The CDR3 loop spans 16 amino acids. The CDR3 spells CSARKSQGISYNEQFF. CDR3 DNA: TGCAGTGCTAGGAAATCACAGGGGATCTCCTACAATGAGCAGTTCTTC.

This clonotype turned up a few times. The chain carries TRBV6-2 or TRBV6-3 and TRBJ2-7, with a weak D call TRBD1 (6 bases). This CDR3 spans 14 amino acids. V was shortened by 5 bases and J by 5 bases, with 16 bases between the two germline ends. Looked up from germline, CDR1 is MNHEY and CDR2 is SVGEGT. The CDR3 reads CASSPQQGSNEQYF. The CDR3 nucleotides are TGTGCCAGCAGTCCTCAACAGGGATCCAACGAGCAGTACTTC.

This clonotype was observed a handful of times. The gene calls are TRBV4-1 and TRBJ2-1, with D unclear. This CDR3 contains 12 residues. The V gene's germline CDR1 is MGHRA and CDR2 YSYEKL. The germline V and J ends were trimmed by 1 base and 7 bases, with 5 bases remaining between them. The CDR3 region has the DNA TGCGCCAGCAGCCAAGCCACGAATGAGCAGTTCTTC. Translating gives CASSQATNEQFF.

This clonotype was counted only a few times. The chain uses TRBV7-9 and TRBJ2-3; TRBD1 matches at 9 bases. Germline CDR1 reads SEHNR; CDR2 reads FQNEAQ (reference sequence). The CDR3 length is 16 residues. Unmatched junction bases numbered 6, after V lost 4 bases and J lost 1 base. The CDR3 DNA reads as TGTGCCAGCAGCTACCAGGGACAGGGACGCACAGATACGCAGTATTTT. Its protein is CASSYQGQGRTDTQYF.

The V and J genes are TRBV6-1 and TRBJ1-2; D uncertain. Germline assignment: CDR1 MNHNS and CDR2 SASEGT. V shed 3 bases and J shed 2 bases, with 10 bases lying between them. This CDR3 has 14 residues. In DNA form, the CDR3 reads TGTGCCAGCAGTGAGTCCCTCCCCAACTATGGCTACACCTTC. It yields the protein CASSESLPNYGYTF.

There are a few counts of this clonotype. The chain combines TRBV9 with TRBJ1-2, with TRBD1 matching over 8 bases. Trimming removed 4 bases from V and 2 bases from J; junction bases left unmatched: 10. The germline CDR1 and CDR2 sequences are SGDLS and YYNGEE. This CDR3 has 16 amino acids. The CDR3 DNA follows: TGTGCCAGCAGCACCGGGACAGGTACCGTGAACTATGGCTACACCTTC. Encoded protein: CASSTGTGTVNYGYTF.

This clonotype was detected a few times. The gene calls are TRBV10-3 and TRBJ2-4; D gene uncertain. The V end lost 8 bases, the J end lost 1 base, and 15 bases lay between the germline ends. The CDR3 spans 15 residues. Germline V lookup: CDR1 ENHRY, CDR2 SYGVKD. CDR3 nucleotides: TGTGCCATCGCTGAGACCGTTGAGGCCAAAAACATTCAGTACTTC. This sequence encodes CAIAETVEAKNIQYF.

This clonotype was observed a single time. V usage is TRBV18 and J usage is TRBJ2-1; D uncertain. V was clipped by 3 bases and J by 5 bases, with 5 bases between them. There are 12 residues in the CDR3. Germline V lookup: CDR1 KGHSH, CDR2 LQKENI. CDR3 amino acids: CASSPPHNEQFF. The CDR3 DNA reads TGTGCCAGCTCACCCCCCCACAATGAGCAGTTCTTC.

This clonotype was seen a handful of times. V usage is TRBV6-4 and J usage is TRBJ2-7, with D possibly being TRBD1 or TRBD2 (5 bases each). The V gene lost 3 bases and the J gene lost 3 bases, with 15 bases spanning the gap. The CDR3 is made up of 15 amino acids. CDR1 is MRHNA and CDR2 is SNTAGT in the germline V gene. The CDR3 sequence: CASSEPGPRYYEQYF. As DNA, the CDR3 is TGTGCCAGCAGTGAGCCGGGACCTCGATACTACGAGCAGTACTTC.

This clonotype has only a few counts. The V and J genes are TRBV7-2 and TRBJ2-7; 7 positions agree with TRBD1. This CDR3 spans 15 amino acids. Germline V gene sequence: CDR1 SGHTA, CDR2 FQGNSA. After removal of 1 base from V and 6 bases from J, the junction contained 9 bases not matched to a gene. The CDR3 loop reads CASSLGAGTATEQYF. The CDR3 coding sequence is TGTGCCAGCAGCTTAGGGGCAGGGACAGCCACCGAGCAGTACTTC.

The genes are TRBV6-5 and TRBJ2-4; no clear D. Germline V gene data show CDR1 as MNHEY and CDR2 as SVGAGI. Trimming stripped 0 bases from V and 3 bases from J, with 21 bases between. CDR3 length: 19 amino acids. CDR3 sequence reads: CASSYSLKLASLGKNIQYF. CDR3 nucleotide sequence: TGTGCCAGCAGTTACTCCCTAAAACTCGCTTCGTTAGGCAAAAACATTCAGTACTTC.

This sequence joins TRBV5-5 and TRBJ1-5, with 7 bases fitting TRBD1. J lost 0 bases, V lost 2 bases, and 2 bases had no gene match. Germline V lookup: CDR1 SGHKS, CDR2 YYEKEE (reference sequence). This CDR3 spans 15 amino acids. The CDR3 nucleotides are TGTGCCAGCAGCTTAAGGGGGCATAGCAATCAGCCCCAGCATTTT. Amino acid sequence: CASSLRGHSNQPQHF.

V and J are TRBV9 and TRBJ2-3, with 10 bases identical to TRBD2. The CDR3 has 17 amino acids. V was pared by 2 bases and J by 1 base, with 7 bases of the junction left unmatched. Germline lookup yields CDR1 SGDLS and CDR2 YYNGEE. The CDR3 is CASSVLPLAGGTDTQYF. In DNA, the CDR3 is TGTGCCAGCAGCGTTCTGCCCCTAGCGGGGGGCACAGATACGCAGTATTTT.

The chain joins TRBV30 to TRBJ1-1; TRBD1 matches 8 bases. J lost 5 bases, V lost 0 bases, and 5 bases had no gene match. Germline lookup yields CDR1 GTSNPN and CDR2 SVGIG (reference sequence). The CDR3 loop spans 14 amino acids. The CDR3 bases are TGTGCCTGGAGTGTAGCAGGGGGCGGGACTGAAGCTTTCTTT. It is translated as CAWSVAGGGTEAFF.

This clonotype was counted between two and nine times. V is TRBV9 and J is TRBJ2-1; maybe TRBD1 (5 bases). There are 14 residues in the CDR3. Germline V gene lookup returns CDR1 SGDLS and CDR2 YYNGEE. V lost 3 bases and J 7 bases, leaving 14 bases between the germline ends. CDR3 DNA: TGTGCCAGCAGCGGAAGGGGTCTTGTAAATGAGCAGTTCTTC. Amino acid sequence: CASSGRGLVNEQFF. Combining the CDR3 with reference TRBV9 and TRBJ2-1 gives the whole variable domain DSGVTQTPKHLITATGQRVTLRCSPRSGDLSVYWYQQSLDQGLQFLIQYYNGEERAKGNILERFSAQQFPDLHSELNLSSLELGDSALYFCASSGRGLVNEQFFGPGTRLTVL.

This clonotype was seen a few times. The genes are TRBV5-4 and TRBJ2-2, with D tentatively TRBD2 (7 bases). V lost 4 bases and J 6 bases, leaving 13 bases between the germline ends. The germline gives CDR1 SGHNT, CDR2 YYREEE (reference sequence). This CDR3 comprises 14 residues. The CDR3 bases are TGTGCCAGCAGCAACGGAGGGGGGGCCGGGGAGCTGTTTTTT. Its protein is CASSNGGGAGELFF.

The gene calls are TRBV3-1 and TRBJ2-5, with D tentatively TRBD2 (5 bases). The V end lost 0 bases, the J end lost 1 base, and 12 bases lay between the germline ends. The CDR3 length is 16 residues. Germline values: CDR1 LGHDT, CDR2 YNNKEL (reference sequence). The CDR3, as DNA: TGTGCCAGCAGCCAAGATGGCGGGCTACCCCAAGAGACCCAGTACTTC. This sequence encodes CASSQDGGLPQETQYF.

This clonotype has only a few counts. The chain employs TRBV20-1 and TRBJ2-3, with 9 bases aligning to TRBD2. The J segment lost 2 bases and the V segment lost 0 bases, leaving 3 bases of the junction unmatched. Germline V gene data show CDR1 as DFQATT and CDR2 as SNEGSKA (reference sequence). There are 15 residues in the CDR3. CDR3 in amino acids: CSARDQRGVTDTQYF. The CDR3 nucleotides read TGCAGTGCTAGAGACCAGCGGGGGGTCACAGATACGCAGTATTTT.